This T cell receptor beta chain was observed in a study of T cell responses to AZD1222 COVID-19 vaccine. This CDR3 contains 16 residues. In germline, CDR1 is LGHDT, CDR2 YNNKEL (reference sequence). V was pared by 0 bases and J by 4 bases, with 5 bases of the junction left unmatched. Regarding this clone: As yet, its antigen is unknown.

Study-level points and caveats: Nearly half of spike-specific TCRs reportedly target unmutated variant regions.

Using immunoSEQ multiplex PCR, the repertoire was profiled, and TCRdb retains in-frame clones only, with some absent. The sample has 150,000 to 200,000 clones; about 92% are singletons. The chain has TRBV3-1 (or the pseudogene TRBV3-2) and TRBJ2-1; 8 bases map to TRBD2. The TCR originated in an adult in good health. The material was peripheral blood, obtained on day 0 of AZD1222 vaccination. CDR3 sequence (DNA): TGTGCCAGCAGCCAAGAGCTAGCGGGTTATTACAATGAGCAGTTCTTC. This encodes CASSQELAGYYNEQFF.